This T cell receptor beta chain was identified in a study of T-cell reconstitution after alpha-beta-depleted transplantation in children. Study conclusions and caveats: Expanded clones from the graft, numbering several hundred, reportedly supplied alpha-beta T cells about two months after transplant. Fresh T-cell production supplied most of the T-cell counts and diversity seen one year after transplant. Certain patients had high TCRbeta diversity at day 60, and it came from recipient T cells and thymic progenitors that survived.

The authors prepared the TCRbeta library with unique molecular identifiers. TCRdb analysed the PCR reads with MiXCR anew, one entry per CDR3 protein. The data hold fewer than 750,000 distinct CDR3 sequences, with about a quarter observed a single time. The length of the CDR3 is 13 residues. The ends were cut back, 2 bases at V and 7 bases at J, with 11 bases in the middle. Germline V gene sequence: CDR1 KGHSH, CDR2 LQKENI. As concerns this clonotype: Its antigen remains unidentified.

Sequenced here: PBMCs, sampled before TCRalphabeta/CD19-depleted stem cell transplant. The gene calls are TRBV18 and TRBJ2-5; D call uncertain. This clonotype was obtained from a boy younger than two with Wiskott-Aldrich syndrome, due to receive a stem cell transplant. The CDR3 DNA reads as TGTGCCAGCTCACCATACGGAGTAGGGACCCAGTACTTC. Translating it yields CASSPYGVGTQYF.